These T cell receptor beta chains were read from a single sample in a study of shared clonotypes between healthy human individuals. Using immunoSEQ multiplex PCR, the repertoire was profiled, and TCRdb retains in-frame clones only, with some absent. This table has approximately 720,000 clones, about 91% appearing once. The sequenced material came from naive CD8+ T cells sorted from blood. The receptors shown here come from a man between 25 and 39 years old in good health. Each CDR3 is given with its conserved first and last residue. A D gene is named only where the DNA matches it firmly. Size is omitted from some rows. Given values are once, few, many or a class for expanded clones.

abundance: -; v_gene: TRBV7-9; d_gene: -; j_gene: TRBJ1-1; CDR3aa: CASSLAPRAPMNTEAFF; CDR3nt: TGTGCCAGCAGCTTAGCACCCAGGGCCCCCATGAACACTGAAGCTTTCTTT
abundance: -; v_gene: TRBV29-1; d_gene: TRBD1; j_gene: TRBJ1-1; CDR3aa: CSVGGGQGPSFAEAFF; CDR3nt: TGCAGCGTCGGAGGGGGACAGGGACCTTCATTCGCTGAAGCTTTCTTT
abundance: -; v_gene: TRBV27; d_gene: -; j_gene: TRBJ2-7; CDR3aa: CASSSPGQGSYEQYF; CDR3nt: TGTGCCAGCAGTTCTCCGGGTCAGGGCTCCTACGAGCAGTACTTC
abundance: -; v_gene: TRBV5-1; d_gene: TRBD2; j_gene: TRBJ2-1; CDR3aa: CASSWEGLAGGHENEQFF; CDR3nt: TGCGCCAGCAGCTGGGAGGGACTAGCGGGAGGGCATGAGAATGAGCAGTTCTTC
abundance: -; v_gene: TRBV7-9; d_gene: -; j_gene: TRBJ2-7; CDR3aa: CASSLPRDGSYEQYF; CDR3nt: TGTGCCAGCAGCTTACCTCGGGACGGCTCCTACGAGCAGTACTTC
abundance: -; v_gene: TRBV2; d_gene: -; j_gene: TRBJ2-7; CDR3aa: CASSPYEQYF; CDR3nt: TGTGCCAGCAGCCCCTACGAGCAGTACTTC
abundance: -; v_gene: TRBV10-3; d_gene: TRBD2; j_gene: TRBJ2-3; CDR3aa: CAITPRLAVSTDTQYF; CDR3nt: TGTGCCATCACCCCGAGACTAGCTGTTAGTACAGATACGCAGTATTTT
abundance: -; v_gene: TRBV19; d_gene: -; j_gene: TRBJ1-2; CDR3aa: CASKTSNYGYTF; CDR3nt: TGTGCCAGTAAAACGTCGAACTATGGCTACACCTTC
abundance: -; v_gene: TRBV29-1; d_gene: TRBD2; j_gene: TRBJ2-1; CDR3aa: CSVGRGGLYNEQFF; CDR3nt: TGCAGCGTCGGCCGGGGGGGACTCTACAATGAGCAGTTCTTC
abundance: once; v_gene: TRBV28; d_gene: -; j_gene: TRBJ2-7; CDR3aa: CASEKRPREQYF; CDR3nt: TGTGCCAGCGAGAAGCGGCCCCGGGAGCAGTACTTC
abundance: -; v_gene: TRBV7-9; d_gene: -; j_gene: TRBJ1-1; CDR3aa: CASSLSEKFAQEAFF; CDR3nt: TGTGCCAGCAGCTTATCCGAAAAGTTCGCCCAGGAAGCTTTCTTT
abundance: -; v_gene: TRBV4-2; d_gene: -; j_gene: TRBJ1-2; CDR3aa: CASSQDLGENYGYTF; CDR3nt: TGTGCCAGCAGCCAAGATCTTGGGGAGAACTATGGCTACACCTTC
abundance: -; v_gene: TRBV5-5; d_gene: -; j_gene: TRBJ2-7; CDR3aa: CASSTDSYEQYF; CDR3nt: TGTGCCAGCAGCACGGACAGCTACGAGCAGTACTTC
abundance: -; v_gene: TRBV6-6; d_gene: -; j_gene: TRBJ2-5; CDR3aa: CASRWGRPEETQYF; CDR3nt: TGTGCCAGCAGGTGGGGCCGCCCTGAAGAGACCCAGTACTTC
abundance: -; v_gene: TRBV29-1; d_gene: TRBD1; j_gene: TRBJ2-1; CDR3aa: CSAEPRTGDRVYNEQFF; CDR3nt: TGCAGCGCCGAACCCCGGACCGGGGACAGAGTCTACAATGAGCAGTTCTTC
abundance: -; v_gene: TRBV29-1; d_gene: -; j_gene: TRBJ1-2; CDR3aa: CSAPGRQRGHGYTF; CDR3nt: TGCAGCGCACCGGGCCGACAACGGGGCCATGGCTACACCTTC
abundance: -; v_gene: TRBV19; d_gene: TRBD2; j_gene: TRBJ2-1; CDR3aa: CASSIVIAGGTYNEQFF; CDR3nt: TGTGCCAGTAGTATCGTAATAGCGGGAGGTACCTACAATGAGCAGTTCTTC
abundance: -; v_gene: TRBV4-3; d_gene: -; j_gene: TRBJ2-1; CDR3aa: CASSQDRFSSYNEQFF; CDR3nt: TGCGCCAGCAGCCAAGACAGGTTCAGCTCCTACAATGAGCAGTTCTTC
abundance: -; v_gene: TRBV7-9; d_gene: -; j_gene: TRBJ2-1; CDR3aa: CASSGTTSSYNEQFF; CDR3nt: TGTGCCAGCAGCGGAACCACCAGCTCCTACAATGAGCAGTTCTTC
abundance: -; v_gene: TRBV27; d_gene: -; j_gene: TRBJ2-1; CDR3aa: CASTPRIRGSEQFF; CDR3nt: TGTGCCAGCACCCCCCGAATTCGAGGGAGTGAGCAGTTCTTC
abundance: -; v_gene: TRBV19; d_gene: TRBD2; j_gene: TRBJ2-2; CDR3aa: CASSILAGGTGELFF; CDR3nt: TGTGCCAGTAGTATATTAGCGGGAGGCACCGGGGAGCTGTTTTTT
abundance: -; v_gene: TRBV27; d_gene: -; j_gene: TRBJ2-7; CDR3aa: CASSLSRGLVEQYF; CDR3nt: TGTGCCAGCAGTTTATCGAGGGGGTTGGTCGAGCAGTACTTC
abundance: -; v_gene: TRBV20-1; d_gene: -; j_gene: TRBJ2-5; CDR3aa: CSARVGETQYF; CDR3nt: TGCAGTGCTAGAGTTGGTGAGACCCAGTACTTC
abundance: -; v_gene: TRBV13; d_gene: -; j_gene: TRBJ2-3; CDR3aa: CASSLGRGEVGDTQYF; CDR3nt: TGTGCCAGCAGCTTAGGCCGTGGGGAGGTGGGAGATACGCAGTATTTT
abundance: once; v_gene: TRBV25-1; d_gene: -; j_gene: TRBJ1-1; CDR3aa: CASSAGNTEAFF; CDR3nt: TGTGCCAGCAGTGCCGGGAACACTGAAGCTTTCTTT
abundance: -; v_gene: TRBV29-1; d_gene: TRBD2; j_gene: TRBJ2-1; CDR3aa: CSVEETSGRAPEQFF; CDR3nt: TGCAGCGTTGAAGAGACTAGCGGGAGGGCTCCAGAGCAGTTCTTC
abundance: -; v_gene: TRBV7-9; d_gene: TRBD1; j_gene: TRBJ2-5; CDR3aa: CASSSGQVKETQYF; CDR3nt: TGTGCCAGCAGCTCGGGACAGGTTAAAGAGACCCAGTACTTC